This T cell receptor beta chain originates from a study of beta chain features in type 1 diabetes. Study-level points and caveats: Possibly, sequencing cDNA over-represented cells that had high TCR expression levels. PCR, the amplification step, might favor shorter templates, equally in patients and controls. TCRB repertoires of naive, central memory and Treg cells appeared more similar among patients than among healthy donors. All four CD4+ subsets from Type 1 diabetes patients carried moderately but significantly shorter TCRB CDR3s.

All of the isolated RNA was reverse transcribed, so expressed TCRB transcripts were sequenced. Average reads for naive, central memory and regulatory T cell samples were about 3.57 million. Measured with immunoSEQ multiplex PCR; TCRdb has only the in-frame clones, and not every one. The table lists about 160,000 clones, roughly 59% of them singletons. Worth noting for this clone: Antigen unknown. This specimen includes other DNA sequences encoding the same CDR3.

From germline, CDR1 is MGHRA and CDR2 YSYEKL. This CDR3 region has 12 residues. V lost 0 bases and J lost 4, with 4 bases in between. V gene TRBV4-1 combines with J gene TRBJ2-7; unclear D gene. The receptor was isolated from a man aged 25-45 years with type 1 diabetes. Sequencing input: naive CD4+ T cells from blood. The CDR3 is CASSQEGYEQYF. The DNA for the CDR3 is TGCGCCAGCAGCCAAGAGGGATACGAGCAGTACTTC.